This T cell receptor (beta chain) was observed in a study of shared T cell receptors in the human thymus. Some clones are missing from TCRdb's copy, which holds only in-frame ones; the method was immunoSEQ multiplex PCR. The table lists hundreds of thousands of clones, around 87% of them singletons. In addition, the sample was reused for a study of human thymus T cells. That source adds: Thymus pieces cut out during corrective heart surgery were the tissue that was used. Apparent skewing of V and J gene usage characterized both thymic and blood repertoires.

The sequenced sample consisted of thymocytes. This clonotype was sampled from a boy in the first two years of life with a congenital heart defect.

CDR3 loop: CASSETPPRTGRTGELFF. In nucleotides, the CDR3 is TGTGCCAGCAGTGAAACCCCCCCTAGGACAGGGAGGACCGGGGAGCTGTTTTTT. This chain connects TRBV25-1 to TRBJ2-2; 8 nucleotides line up with TRBD1. The germline V gene encodes CDR1 MGHDK and CDR2 SYGVNS. There are 18 residues in the CDR3. J lost 5 bases, V lost 2 bases, and 13 bases had no gene match.